This T cell receptor (beta chain) was observed in a study of vaccination and CD4 T cells after COVID-19. The overall study: No peptide, an HIV-1 Nef pool, or a CEFX pool was what each control culture received.

Documented treatment: approximately nine-day PBMC culture with coronavirus spike peptide pools or control peptides (ViraFEST assay). First, ViraFEST expanded antigen-specific T cells with peptide pools, and next it sequenced the TCRs. Germline V lookup: CDR1 WSHSY, CDR2 SAAADI. This CDR3 is built from 15 residues. V shed 8 bases and J 6 bases; nucleotides not matched to a gene: 8. The assay that was used to sequence DNA from cultured CD4+ T cells was the Oncomine TCR Beta short-read assay. From cultured CD4+ T cells, genomic DNA was extracted. MiXCR was run by TCRdb on the PCR reads, yielding one entry per CDR3 protein. The table has approximately 16,000 distinct CDR3 sequences, roughly 25% seen once. The sample holds a few counts of this clonotype. Its antigen is not identified. The study's findings and limits: 304 of 307 vaccine-specific clones from convalescent patients were spike mono-reactive.

Sequencing input: cultured CD4+ T cells from blood. This clonotype was sampled from a human donor with COVID-19. The chain has TRBV10-2 and TRBJ2-5; 14 bases align to TRBD2. CDR3 in DNA: TGCGCCAGCGAACCGGGACTAGCGGGGGTGAAGACCCAGTACTTC. Translating gives CASEPGLAGVKTQYF.